Shown below are 3 T cell receptor beta chains from a single sample sequenced in a study of early T cells in non-severe SARS-CoV-2 infection. From the 5' RACE reads, TCRdb called clonotypes with MiXCR, one entry per CDR3 protein. The sample contains about 26,000 distinct CDR3 sequences, 4% to 5% of which appear only once. Sample: whole blood. The receptors originated from an adult who was a healthcare worker with PCR-confirmed SARS-CoV-2 infection or an uninfected control (not recorded which).

This clonotype was counted at least ten times. The rearrangement uses TRBV7-6 and TRBJ2-3; 9 bases line up with TRBD2. From germline, CDR1 is SGHVS and CDR2 FNYEAQ. This CDR3 has 16 residues. The trim removed 0 bases at V and 1 base at J, leaving 2 bases unmatched. Here the CDR3 DNA reads TGTGCCAGCAGCTTAGCAGCGGGGGGACGCACAGATACGCAGTATTTT. The encoded protein is CASSLAAGGRTDTQYF.

This clonotype was seen ten or more times. This sequence joins TRBV27 and TRBJ2-7; 11 nucleotides line up with TRBD2. The trim removed 4 bases at V and 0 bases at J, leaving 2 bases unmatched. The CDR3 sequence is 15 residues long. Germline V gives CDR1 MNHEY, CDR2 SMNVEV (reference sequence). For the CDR3, the DNA is TGTGCCAGCAGTTGGGGACTAGCGGACTCCTACGAGCAGTACTTC. Its protein product is CASSWGLADSYEQYF.

This clonotype was detected ten times or more. This rearrangement joins TRBV4-1 to TRBJ1-5, with D unclear. The length of the CDR3 is 14 residues. The V and J ends lost 4 bases and 3 bases respectively, with 10 bases between them. The germline gives CDR1 MGHRA, CDR2 YSYEKL. CDR3 residues: CASSPGPANQPQHF. CDR3 sequence (DNA): TGCGCCAGCAGCCCGGGTCCAGCCAATCAGCCCCAGCATTTT.